These 32 T cell receptor beta chains were sequenced from one sample in a study of control samples from healthy donors and cancer patients. TCRdb's copy holds only in-frame clones and misses some; the assay was immunoSEQ multiplex PCR. This table holds some 170,000 clones, under 96% found once. The sample was blood. The receptor source for this set is a woman younger than 45 in good health.

The CDR3 sequence: CASRAFRTGLPDTQYF. CDR3 sequence (DNA): TGTGCCAGCCGAGCCTTCAGGACAGGGCTTCCAGATACGCAGTATTTT. The chain is built from TRBV27 and TRBJ2-3; TRBD1 matches 8 bases. The germline gives CDR1 MNHEY, CDR2 SMNVEV (reference sequence). This CDR3 is 16 amino acids long. The trim removed 8 bases at V and 4 bases at J, leaving 14 bases unmatched.

The V call is TRBV5-1, the J call TRBJ2-5; D uncertain. The CDR3 runs to 12 residues. Germline lookup yields CDR1 SGHRS and CDR2 YFSETQ. V was cut by 4 bases and J by 5 bases, with 9 bases left in between. The CDR3 nucleotides are TGCGCCAGCAGCCTCCTAGGGGAGACCCAGTACTTC. This encodes CASSLLGETQYF.

The V and J genes are TRBV27 and TRBJ1-1; no firm D call. CDR3 length: 13 residues. The germline V gene encodes CDR1 MNHEY and CDR2 SMNVEV (reference sequence). V dropped 5 bases and J dropped 8 bases, with 15 bases sitting between them. The CDR3 bases are TGTGCCAGCAGTCCGCATGAGGATAACGAAGCTTTCTTT. This codes for CASSPHEDNEAFF.

The CDR3 DNA reads as TGTGCCATAAAAGGAGGGGGATTAGATAATTCACCCCTCCACTTT. Amino acids: CAIKGGGLDNSPLHF. The genes are TRBV10-3 and TRBJ1-6; TRBD1 might be the D (6 bases). The V gene lost 9 bases and the J gene lost 5 bases, with 17 bases spanning the gap. The length of the CDR3 is 15 residues. The germline V gene has CDR1 ENHRY and CDR2 SYGVKD.

The gene calls are TRBV5-4 and TRBJ1-2, with no clear D. This CDR3 comprises 14 residues. Trimming left V 3 bases short and J 4 bases short, with 13 bases between. The V gene's germline CDR1 is SGHNT and CDR2 YYREEE (reference sequence). The CDR3 region is CASSSREFGYGYTF. The CDR3 region has the DNA TGTGCCAGCAGCTCCAGAGAGTTTGGCTATGGCTACACCTTC.

The rearrangement uses TRBV28 and TRBJ2-3; 14 bases are a match to TRBD2. The V gene end was trimmed by 5 bases and the J gene end by 2 bases; junction bases not matched to a gene: 6. The germline CDR1 and CDR2 sequences are MDHEN and SYDVKM. The CDR3 runs to 17 residues. CDR3 nucleotide sequence: TGTGCCAGCAGTGACGGACTAGCGGGGGGCCCCACAGATACGCAGTATTTT. It is translated as CASSDGLAGGPTDTQYF.

The CDR3 sequence is CASYKSQGPGGEQYF. DNA for the CDR3: TGCGCCAGCTATAAATCACAGGGGCCGGGGGGAGAGCAGTACTTC. The rearrangement uses TRBV5-1 and TRBJ2-7, with D tentatively TRBD1 or TRBD2 (7 bases each). The CDR3 covers 15 residues. The V end was cut by 7 bases, the J end by 7 bases, with 24 bases between. Germline lookup yields CDR1 SGHRS and CDR2 YFSETQ.

V and J are TRBV6-6 and TRBJ1-1; TRBD1 might be the D (5 bases). Germline V gene lookup returns CDR1 MNHNY and CDR2 SVGAGI (reference sequence). The CDR3 totals 13 residues. Trimming removed 2 bases from V and 1 base from J, with 5 bases in between. This CDR3 reads CASSYRGNTEAFF. The CDR3 DNA sequence: TGTGCCAGCAGTTACAGGGGGAACACTGAAGCTTTCTTT.

The chain links TRBV7-9 to TRBJ2-5, with 8 nucleotides matching TRBD1. The CDR3 extends over 15 amino acids. Germline loops: CDR1 SEHNR, CDR2 FQNEAQ (reference sequence). The trim removed 5 bases at V and 4 bases at J, leaving 9 bases unmatched. The CDR3 bases are TGTGCCAGCAGCCCCCCACAGGGGGAGGCAGAGACCCAGTACTTC. It encodes CASSPPQGEAETQYF.

The genes are TRBV3-1 (or the pseudogene TRBV3-2) and TRBJ2-7; D assignment may be TRBD1 or TRBD2 (5 bases each). The V gene's germline CDR1 is LGHDT and CDR2 YNNKEL (reference sequence). The germline V and J ends were trimmed by 1 base and 6 bases, with 10 bases remaining between them. This CDR3 spans 13 amino acids. CDR3 in amino acids: CASSQAGPGEQYF. The CDR3 DNA reads TGTGCCAGCAGCCAAGCGGGGCCCGGCGAGCAGTACTTC.

This chain connects TRBV5-4 to TRBJ2-5, with no clear D. V lost 5 bases and J lost 4, with 15 bases in between. The CDR3 loop spans 14 amino acids. Germline CDR1 and CDR2: SGHNT and YYREEE (reference sequence). The CDR3 DNA reads TGTGCCAGCAGTTCCGCCACCAGGACAGAGACCCAGTACTTC. Protein: CASSSATRTETQYF.

V usage is TRBV27 and J usage is TRBJ2-7, with 10 bases matching TRBD1. The ends lost 2 bases at V and 0 bases at J; junction bases unmatched: 7. The CDR3 is made up of 17 amino acids. The germline V gene encodes CDR1 MNHEY and CDR2 SMNVEV (reference sequence). As DNA, the CDR3 is TGTGCCAGCAGTTTAACCCCGGGACAGGGGAGCTCCTACGAGCAGTACTTC. Amino acids: CASSLTPGQGSSYEQYF.

This chain links TRBV4-1 with TRBJ1-4; 7 bases match TRBD1. V lost 4 bases to trimming and J lost 5 bases; unmatched junction nucleotides: 7. Germline CDR1 MGHRA, CDR2 YSYEKL. The CDR3 totals 15 residues. CDR3 region: CASSRRDSYNEKLFF. In DNA, the CDR3 is TGCGCCAGCAGCCGAAGGGACAGCTACAATGAAAAACTGTTTTTT.

V and J are TRBV10-2 and TRBJ2-1, with a possible D match to TRBD1 (5 bases). Trimming removed 6 bases at V and 6 bases at J, with 9 bases between. CDR1 and CDR2 from the germline V gene are WSHSY and SAAADI. The CDR3 has 12 amino acids. The CDR3 reads CASSQGSNEQFF. The CDR3 DNA reads TGCGCCAGCAGCCAGGGAAGCAATGAGCAGTTCTTC.

This sequence joins TRBV5-1 and TRBJ2-1; 11 positions agree with TRBD2. Germline CDR1 reads SGHRS; CDR2 reads YFSETQ. V lost 0 bases, J lost 0 bases, and 5 bases stayed unmatched. The CDR3 runs 18 residues. The CDR3 DNA reads as TGCGCCAGCAGCTTGGATGTAGGGACTAGCGGCTCCTACAATGAGCAGTTCTTC. Encoded protein: CASSLDVGTSGSYNEQFF.

A few counts support this clone. The same CDR3 also results from other DNA sequences found in this sample. The V gene is TRBV13, the J gene TRBJ2-2; 7 bases align to TRBD1. This CDR3 region has 15 residues. The germline V gene has CDR1 PRHDT and CDR2 FYEKMQ (reference sequence). The V segment lost 3 bases and the J segment 3 bases; nucleotides outside the gene matches: 4. CDR3 sequence: CASSFGQGDTGELFF. DNA for the CDR3: TGTGCCAGCAGCTTTGGGCAGGGGGACACCGGGGAGCTGTTTTTT.

This rearrangement joins TRBV14 to TRBJ1-6; D unclear. The CDR3 totals 15 residues. V was cut by 1 base and J by 0 bases, with 4 bases left in between. Looked up from germline, CDR1 is SGHDN and CDR2 is FVKESK. In DNA form, the CDR3 reads TGTGCCAGCAGCCAAGGTCGCTCCTATAATTCACCCCTCCACTTT. This encodes CASSQGRSYNSPLHF. The complete variable domain, with remaining parts taken from reference TRBV14 and TRBJ1-6, reads EAGVTQFPSHSVIEKGQTVTLRCDPISGHDNLYWYRRVMGKEIKFLLHFVKESKQDESGMPNNRFLAERTGGTYSTLKVQPAELEDSGVYFCASSQGRSYNSPLHFGNGTRLTVT.

The chain employs TRBV5-1 and TRBJ2-5; 11 bases agree with TRBD1. In germline, CDR1 is SGHRS, CDR2 YFSETQ. After removal of 4 bases from V and 1 base from J, the junction contained 6 bases not matched to a gene. The CDR3 consists of 16 residues. The CDR3 coding sequence is TGCGCCAGCAGCCCCGGACAGGGGGCGTCCCAAGAGACCCAGTACTTC. Translating it yields CASSPGQGASQETQYF.

The chain combines TRBV12-3 or TRBV12-4 with TRBJ1-2, with D perhaps matching TRBD1 (5 bases). Trimming took 5 bases from V and 3 from J, leaving 10 bases between them. There are 13 residues in the CDR3. CDR3 nucleotides: TGTGCCAGCAGTCCGGGACGGGACTATGGCTACACCTTC. Encoded protein: CASSPGRDYGYTF.

This rearrangement joins TRBV11-2 to TRBJ2-4; maybe TRBD1 (6 bases). V was pared by 3 bases and J by 8 bases, with 11 bases between. Germline V CDR1 and CDR2: SGHAT, FQNNGV. This CDR3 is built from 13 residues. CDR3 sequence: CASSLSGHDIQYF. CDR3 in DNA: TGTGCCAGCAGCTTGTCGGGACATGACATTCAGTACTTC.

The rearrangement links TRBV11-2 to TRBJ2-7; perhaps TRBD2 as D (5 bases). CDR1 is SGHAT, CDR2 FQNNGV, per germline. This CDR3 comprises 13 residues. Trimming removed 1 base from V and 5 bases from J, with 9 bases in between. The CDR3 DNA sequence: TGTGCCAGCAGCTTAGCCGGACTCAACGAGCAGTACTTC. Translated: CASSLAGLNEQYF. Combining the CDR3 with reference TRBV11-2 and TRBJ2-7 gives the whole variable domain EAGVAQSPRYKIIEKRQSVAFWCNPISGHATLYWYQQILGQGPKLLIQFQNNGVVDDSQLPKDRFSAERLKGVDSTLKIQPAKLEDSAVYLCASSLAGLNEQYFGPGTRLTVT.

The V gene is TRBV27, the J gene TRBJ2-4; D may match TRBD1 or TRBD2 (5 bases each). CDR3 size: 16 residues. Germline V CDR1 and CDR2: MNHEY, SMNVEV (reference sequence). Trimming removed 0 bases at V and 0 bases at J, with 9 bases between. The DNA for the CDR3 is TGTGCCAGCAGTTTATCTACCGGGACAGCCAAAAACATTCAGTACTTC. As protein: CASSLSTGTAKNIQYF.

The rearrangement links TRBV5-1 to TRBJ2-7; D may match TRBD1 or TRBD2 (5 bases each). Looked up from germline, CDR1 is SGHRS and CDR2 is YFSETQ. The CDR3 loop spans 14 amino acids. V lost 0 bases, J lost 3 bases, and 10 bases lay in between. CDR3 sequence reads: CASSLVGVNYEQYF. The DNA of the CDR3 is TGCGCCAGCAGCTTGGTGGGGGTTAACTACGAGCAGTACTTC. Filled out from reference TRBV5-1 and TRBJ2-7, the complete variable domain reads KAGVTQTPRYLIKTRGQQVTLSCSPISGHRSVSWYQQTPGQGLQFLFEYFSETQRNKGNFPGRFSGRQFSNSRSEMNVSTLELGDSALYLCASSLVGVNYEQYFGPGTRLTVT.

The chain recombines TRBV11-2 with TRBJ2-1, with 11 bases fitting TRBD1. The germline V gene has CDR1 SGHAT and CDR2 FQNNGV. V shed 5 bases and J 4 bases; nucleotides not matched to a gene: 7. The CDR3 has 16 amino acids. This chain's CDR3 is CASSTFRDRGYNEQFF. The CDR3 bases are TGTGCCAGCAGCACTTTCCGGGACAGGGGGTACAATGAGCAGTTCTTC.

The chain uses TRBV24-1 and TRBJ2-6, with TRBD1 matching over 9 bases. CDR1 and CDR2 (germline): KGHDR, SFDVKD. V shed 9 bases and J 0 bases; nucleotides not matched to a gene: 11. This CDR3 is built from 18 residues. The CDR3 here is CATAPPGQGVSGANVLTF. The CDR3 coding sequence is TGTGCCACCGCACCTCCGGGACAGGGAGTCTCTGGGGCCAACGTCCTGACTTTC.

CDR3 DNA: TGTGCCATCAGTGAACAGCTAGCGGGGAACACCGGGGAGCTGTTTTTT. Protein: CAISEQLAGNTGELFF. This chain links TRBV10-3 with TRBJ2-2, with 8 bases lining up with TRBD2. Germline CDR1 ENHRY, CDR2 SYGVKD. This CDR3 is 16 amino acids long. Germline trimming cut 3 bases from V and 1 base from J; bases unmatched to any gene: 4.

This sequence joins TRBV5-1 and TRBJ1-3; tentative D call: TRBD1 (5 bases). Germline assignment: CDR1 SGHRS and CDR2 YFSETQ. The CDR3 has 15 amino acids. Trimming shortened V by 4 bases and J by 4 bases, and 15 bases separated the two germline ends. This CDR3 reads CASSRGLLGGNTIYF. The CDR3 region has the DNA TGCGCCAGCAGCAGGGGTCTTCTGGGGGGAAACACCATATATTTT.

This sequence joins TRBV7-9 and TRBJ2-1, with TRBD2 identical over 10 bases. This CDR3 contains 16 residues. Per germline, CDR1 SEHNR and CDR2 FQNEAQ (reference sequence). V shed 1 base, J shed 9 bases, and the junction held 9 bases outside the gene matches. The CDR3 DNA is TGTGCCAGCAGCTTAGATGGGACTAGCGCGGCCGGTGAGCAGTTCTTC. This encodes CASSLDGTSAAGEQFF.

The V gene is TRBV3-1 (or the pseudogene TRBV3-2), the J gene TRBJ1-2, with D possibly TRBD1 on 5 matching bases. This CDR3 spans 13 amino acids. The germline CDR1 and CDR2 sequences are LGHDT and YNNKEL (reference sequence). The germline V and J ends were trimmed by 4 bases and 8 bases, with 14 bases remaining between them. CDR3: CASSRPGGSGYTF. As DNA, the CDR3 is TGTGCCAGCAGCCGCCCCGGGGGTAGCGGCTACACCTTC.

V gene TRBV28 combines with J gene TRBJ1-2; the D gene is possibly TRBD1 (5 bases). The germline V gene has CDR1 MDHEN and CDR2 SYDVKM. V lost 5 bases, J lost 8 bases, and 15 bases lay in between. CDR3 size: 13 residues. CDR3 DNA sequence: TGTGCCAGCAGTCCGGGGCTATCGAGAGGCTACACCTTC. It specifies CASSPGLSRGYTF.

The chain has TRBV28 and TRBJ1-2; D call uncertain. The CDR3 runs 13 residues. V lost 8 bases and J lost 4, with 14 bases in between. CDR1 MDHEN and CDR2 SYDVKM come from the germline V gene. The CDR3 DNA is TGTGCCAGCTCTCTCGCAAGGGTCTATGGCTACACCTTC. Translating it yields CASSLARVYGYTF.

In its sample, this clone ranks as medium-sized. The chain combines TRBV6-5 with TRBJ2-5, with TRBD2 matching 14 bases. Germline lookup yields CDR1 MNHEY and CDR2 SVGAGI. The CDR3 contains 15 residues. V shed 5 bases and J 5 bases; nucleotides not matched to a gene: 4. This CDR3 is CASSLTSGGAETQYF. The CDR3 DNA reads TGTGCCAGCAGTCTGACTAGCGGGGGGGCGGAGACCCAGTACTTC.